This T cell receptor beta chain was found in a study of T-cell memory formation after mild COVID-19. Study information: Largely, the TCR clusters proved donor specific.

Looked up from germline, CDR1 is ENHRY and CDR2 is SYGVKD. The CDR3 extends over 14 amino acids. Trimming took off 2 bases at V and 3 bases at J, with 11 bases between the two ends. Study-wide points: Pre-infection memory showed some responding clones, and this suggested that cross-reactive memory joined. CD4+ bias marked clones expanding day 15 to 37, unlike balanced contracting clones.

5'RACE primed at constant segments yielded TCR alpha and TCR beta cDNA libraries bearing sample barcodes and UMIs. TCRdb ran MiXCR on the 5' RACE reads and lists one entry per CDR3 protein. The sample lists tens of thousands of distinct CDR3 sequences, about 15% occurring once. About this clonotype itself: Its target is unknown.

The rearrangement uses TRBV10-3 and TRBJ2-7; D gene ambiguous. The sequenced material came from PBMCs or a T cell subset sorted from them (not recorded which). The TCR sequence derives from an adult woman who had mild COVID-19 (a few samples of this study predate the infection). Cell type and time point are not known. The CDR3 sequence: CAISEPPADYEQYF. The CDR3 nucleotides are TGTGCCATCAGTGAGCCGCCGGCGGACTACGAGCAGTACTTC.